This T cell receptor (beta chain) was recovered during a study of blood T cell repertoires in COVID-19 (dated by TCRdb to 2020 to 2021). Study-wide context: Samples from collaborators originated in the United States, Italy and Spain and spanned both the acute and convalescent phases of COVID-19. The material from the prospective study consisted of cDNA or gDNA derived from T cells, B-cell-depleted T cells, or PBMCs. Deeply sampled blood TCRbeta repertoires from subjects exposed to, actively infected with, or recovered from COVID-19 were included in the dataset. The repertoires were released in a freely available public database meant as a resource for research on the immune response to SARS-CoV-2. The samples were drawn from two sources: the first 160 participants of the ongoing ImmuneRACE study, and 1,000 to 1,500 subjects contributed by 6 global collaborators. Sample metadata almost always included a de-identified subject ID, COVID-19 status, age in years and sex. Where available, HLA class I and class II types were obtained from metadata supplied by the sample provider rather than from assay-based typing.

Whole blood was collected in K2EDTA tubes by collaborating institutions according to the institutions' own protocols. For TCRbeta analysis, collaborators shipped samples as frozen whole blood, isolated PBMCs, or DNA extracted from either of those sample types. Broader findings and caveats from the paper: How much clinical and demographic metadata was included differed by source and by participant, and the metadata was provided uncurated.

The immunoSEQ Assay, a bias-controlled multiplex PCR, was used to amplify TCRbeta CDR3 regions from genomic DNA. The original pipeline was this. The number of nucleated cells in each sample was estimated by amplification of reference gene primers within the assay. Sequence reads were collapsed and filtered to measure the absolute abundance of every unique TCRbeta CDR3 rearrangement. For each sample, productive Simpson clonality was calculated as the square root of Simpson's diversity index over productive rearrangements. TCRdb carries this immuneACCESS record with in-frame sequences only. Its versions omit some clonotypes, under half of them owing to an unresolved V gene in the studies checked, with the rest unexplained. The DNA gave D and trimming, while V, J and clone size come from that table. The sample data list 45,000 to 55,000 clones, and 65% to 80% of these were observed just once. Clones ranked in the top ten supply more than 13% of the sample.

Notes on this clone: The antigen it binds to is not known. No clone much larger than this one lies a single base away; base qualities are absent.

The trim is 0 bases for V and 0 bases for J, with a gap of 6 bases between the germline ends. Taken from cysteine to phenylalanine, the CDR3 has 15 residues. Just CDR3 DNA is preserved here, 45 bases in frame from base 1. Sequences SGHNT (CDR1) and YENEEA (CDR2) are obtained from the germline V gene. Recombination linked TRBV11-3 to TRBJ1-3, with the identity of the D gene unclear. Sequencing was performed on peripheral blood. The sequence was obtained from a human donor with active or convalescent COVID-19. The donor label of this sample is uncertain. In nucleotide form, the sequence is TGTGCCAGCAGCTTAGACGTCGTCTCTGGAAACACCATATATTTT. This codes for CASSLDVVSGNTIYF.